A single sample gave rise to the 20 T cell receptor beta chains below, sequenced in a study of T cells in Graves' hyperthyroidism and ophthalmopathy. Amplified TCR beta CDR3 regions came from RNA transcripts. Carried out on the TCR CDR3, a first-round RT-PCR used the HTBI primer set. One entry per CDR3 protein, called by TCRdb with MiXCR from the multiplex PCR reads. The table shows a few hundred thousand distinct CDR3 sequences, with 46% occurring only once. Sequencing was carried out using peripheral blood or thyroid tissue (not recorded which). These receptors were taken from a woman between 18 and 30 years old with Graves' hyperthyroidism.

CDR3 region: CASSVVGTRYTEAFF. CDR3 in DNA: TGTGCCAGCAGCGTTGTGGGCACACGATACACTGAAGCTTTCTTT. The chain links TRBV7-9 to TRBJ1-1; D is uncertain. Germline V gene data show CDR1 as SEHNR and CDR2 as FQNEAQ (reference sequence). CDR3 length equals 15 residues. V shed 5 bases and J shed 3 bases, with 16 bases lying between them.

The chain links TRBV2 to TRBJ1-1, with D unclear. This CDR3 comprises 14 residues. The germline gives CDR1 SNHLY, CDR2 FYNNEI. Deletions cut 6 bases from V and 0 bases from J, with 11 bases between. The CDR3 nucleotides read TGTGCCAGCAGGGAGCGGACTATGAACACTGAAGCTTTCTTT. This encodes CASRERTMNTEAFF.

CDR3 nucleotide sequence: TGCAGTGCTACCATCACTAGCGGGCAAGAGACCCAGTACTTC. Its protein product is CSATITSGQETQYF. The chain links TRBV20-1 to TRBJ2-5, with 9 positions matching TRBD2. Germline lookup yields CDR1 DFQATT and CDR2 SNEGSKA (reference sequence). CDR3 length: 14 amino acids. V shed 4 bases and J 2 bases; nucleotides not matched to a gene: 5.

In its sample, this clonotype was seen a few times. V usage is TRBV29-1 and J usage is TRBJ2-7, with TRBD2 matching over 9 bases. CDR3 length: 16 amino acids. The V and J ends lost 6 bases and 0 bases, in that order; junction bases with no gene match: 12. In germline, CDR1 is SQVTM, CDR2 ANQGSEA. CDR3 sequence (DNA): TGCAGCGTGGGCGGGAGGGCGGGAGGAAGCTCCTACGAGCAGTACTTC. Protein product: CSVGGRAGGSSYEQYF.

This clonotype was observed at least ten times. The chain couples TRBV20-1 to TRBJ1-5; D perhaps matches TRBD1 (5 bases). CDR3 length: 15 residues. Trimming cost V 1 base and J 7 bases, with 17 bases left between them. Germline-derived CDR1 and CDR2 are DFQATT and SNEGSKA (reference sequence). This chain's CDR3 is CSARVPSGARQPQHF. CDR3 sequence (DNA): TGCAGTGCTAGAGTGCCCTCCGGGGCCCGACAGCCCCAGCATTTT.

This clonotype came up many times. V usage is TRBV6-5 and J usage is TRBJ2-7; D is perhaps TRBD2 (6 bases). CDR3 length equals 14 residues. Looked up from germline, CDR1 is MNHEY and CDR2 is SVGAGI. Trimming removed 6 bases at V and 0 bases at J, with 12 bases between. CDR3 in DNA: TGTGCCAGCAGGAGGAGCGGGCCCTCCTACGAGCAGTACTTC. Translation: CASRRSGPSYEQYF.

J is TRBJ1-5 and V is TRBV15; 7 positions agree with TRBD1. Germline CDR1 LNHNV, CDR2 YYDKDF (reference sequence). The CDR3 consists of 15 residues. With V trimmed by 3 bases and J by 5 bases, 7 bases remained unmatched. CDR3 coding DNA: TGTGCCACCAGCAGCTTCGACAGGGCGGATCAGCCCCAGCATTTT. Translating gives CATSSFDRADQPQHF.

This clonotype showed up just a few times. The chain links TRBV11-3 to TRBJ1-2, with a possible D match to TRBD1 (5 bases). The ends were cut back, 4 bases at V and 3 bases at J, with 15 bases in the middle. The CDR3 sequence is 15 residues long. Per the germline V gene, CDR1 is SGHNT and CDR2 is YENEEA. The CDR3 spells CASSYPGRTDYGYTF. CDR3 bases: TGTGCCAGCAGCTATCCGGGACGGACGGACTATGGCTACACCTTC.

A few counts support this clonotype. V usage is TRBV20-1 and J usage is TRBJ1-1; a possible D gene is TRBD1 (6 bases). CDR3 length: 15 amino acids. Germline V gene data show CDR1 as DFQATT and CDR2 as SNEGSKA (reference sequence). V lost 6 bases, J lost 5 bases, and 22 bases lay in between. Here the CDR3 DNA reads TGCAGTGCCCTAAACCCGGGGGCGTTAAAGACTGAAGCTTTCTTT. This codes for CSALNPGALKTEAFF.

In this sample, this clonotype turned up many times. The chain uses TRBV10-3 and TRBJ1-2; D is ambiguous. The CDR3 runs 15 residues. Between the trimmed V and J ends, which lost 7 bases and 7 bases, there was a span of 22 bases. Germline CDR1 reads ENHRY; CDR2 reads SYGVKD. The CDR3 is CAIMGSQLLAGGYTF. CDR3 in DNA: TGTGCCATCATGGGCTCCCAGTTACTAGCAGGTGGCTACACCTTC.

CDR3 sequence reads: CASSESESGFEQFF. The CDR3 DNA sequence: TGTGCCAGCAGTGAATCGGAAAGCGGGTTTGAGCAGTTCTTC. The rearrangement uses TRBV2 and TRBJ2-1, with D perhaps matching TRBD2 (6 bases). This CDR3 is built from 14 residues. From germline, CDR1 is SNHLY and CDR2 FYNNEI. Trimming shortened V by 2 bases and J by 9 bases, and 14 bases separated the two germline ends.

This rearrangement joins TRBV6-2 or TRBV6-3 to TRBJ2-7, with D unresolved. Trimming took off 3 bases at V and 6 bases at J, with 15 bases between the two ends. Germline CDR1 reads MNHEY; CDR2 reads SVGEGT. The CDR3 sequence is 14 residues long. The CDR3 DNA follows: TGTGCCAGCAGTTATGGTAATGGGCCGGGCGAGCAGTACTTC. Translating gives CASSYGNGPGEQYF.

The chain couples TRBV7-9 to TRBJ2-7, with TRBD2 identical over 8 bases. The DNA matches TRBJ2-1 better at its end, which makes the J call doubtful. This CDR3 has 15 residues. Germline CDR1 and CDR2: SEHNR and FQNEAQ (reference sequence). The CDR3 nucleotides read TGTGCCAGCAGCTTAGAACTAGCGGATAACAATGAGCAGTTCTTC. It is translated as CASSLELADNNEQFF.

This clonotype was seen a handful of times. In nucleotides, the CDR3 is TGTGCCAGCAGTTACCTAGACAGCGAAGGAAACACCATATATTTT. It translates to CASSYLDSEGNTIYF. The V and J genes are TRBV6-6 and TRBJ1-3, with D possibly matching TRBD1 (5 bases). Deletions cut 2 bases from V and 4 bases from J, with 12 bases between. The CDR3 is 15 amino acids. Germline V gene lookup returns CDR1 MNHNY and CDR2 SVGAGI (reference sequence).

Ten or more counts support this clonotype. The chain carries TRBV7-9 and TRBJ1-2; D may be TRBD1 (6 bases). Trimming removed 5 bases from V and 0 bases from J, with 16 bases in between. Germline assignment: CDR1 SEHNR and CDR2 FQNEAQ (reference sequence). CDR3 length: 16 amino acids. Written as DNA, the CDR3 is TGTGCCAGCAGCCCGGGTCGTCAGGGGACTAACTATGGCTACACCTTC. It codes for CASSPGRQGTNYGYTF.

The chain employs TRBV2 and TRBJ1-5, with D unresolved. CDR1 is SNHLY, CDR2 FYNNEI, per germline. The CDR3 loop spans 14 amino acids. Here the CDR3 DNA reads TGTGCTAGAGGTCGCGGTGATAGCAATCAGCCCCAGCATTTT. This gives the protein CARGRGDSNQPQHF. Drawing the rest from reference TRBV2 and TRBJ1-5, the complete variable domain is EPEVTQTPSHQVTQMGQEVILRCVPISNHLYFYWYRQILGQKVEFLVSFYNNEISEKSEIFDDQFSVERPDGSNFTLKIRSTKLEDSAMYFCARGRGDSNQPQHFGDGTRLSIL.

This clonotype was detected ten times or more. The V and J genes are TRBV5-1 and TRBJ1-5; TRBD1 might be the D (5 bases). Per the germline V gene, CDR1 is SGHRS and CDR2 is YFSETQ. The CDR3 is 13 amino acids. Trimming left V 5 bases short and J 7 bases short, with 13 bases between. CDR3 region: CASSQGPRQPQHF. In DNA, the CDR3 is TGCGCCAGCAGTCAGGGACCGAGGCAGCCCCAGCATTTT.

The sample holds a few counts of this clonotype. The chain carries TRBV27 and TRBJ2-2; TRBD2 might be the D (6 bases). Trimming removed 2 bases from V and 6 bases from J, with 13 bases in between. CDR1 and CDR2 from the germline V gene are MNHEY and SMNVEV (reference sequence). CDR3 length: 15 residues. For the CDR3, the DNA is TGTGCCAGCAGTTTAATAGGAGGGACGGCCGGGGAGCTGTTTTTT. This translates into CASSLIGGTAGELFF.

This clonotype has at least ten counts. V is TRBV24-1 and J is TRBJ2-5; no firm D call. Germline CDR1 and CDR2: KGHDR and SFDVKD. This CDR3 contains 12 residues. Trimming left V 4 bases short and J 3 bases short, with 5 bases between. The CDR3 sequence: CATSEREETQYF. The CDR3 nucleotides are TGTGCCACCAGTGAAAGGGAAGAGACCCAGTACTTC.

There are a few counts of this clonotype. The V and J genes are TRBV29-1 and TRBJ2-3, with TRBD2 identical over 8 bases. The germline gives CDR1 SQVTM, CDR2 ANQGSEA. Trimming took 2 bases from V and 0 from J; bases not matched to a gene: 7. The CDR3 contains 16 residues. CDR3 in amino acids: CSVEWFSGESTDTQYF. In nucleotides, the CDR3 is TGCAGCGTTGAATGGTTTAGCGGGGAAAGCACAGATACGCAGTATTTT.